This T cell receptor (beta chain) was recorded in a study of blood T cells in healthy people across ages. With a J-beta primer mix and a sample-barcoded 5' primer, a second PCR ran about 6 to 11 cycles. Carrying 12 random nucleotides, a template-switch adaptor labeled each individual cDNA molecule. TCRdb reprocessed the 5' RACE reads with MiXCR, giving one entry per CDR3 protein. The table has about 1.5 million distinct CDR3 sequences, about 45% seen once. Germline V gene sequence: CDR1 SEHNR, CDR2 FQNEAQ (reference sequence). The ends lost 4 bases at V and 2 bases at J; junction bases unmatched: 10. The CDR3 contains 17 residues.

The source is a woman aged 18-29 years in good health. The chain carries TRBV7-9 and TRBJ2-2, with 7 bases identical to TRBD1. The specimen sequenced was blood. This CDR3 reads CASSSLKQGRNTGELFF. Written as DNA, the CDR3 is TGTGCCAGCAGCTCCCTCAAACAGGGGAGAAACACCGGGGAGCTGTTTTTT.